The rows below give T cell receptor beta chains drawn from one sample of a study of T cell changes during pregnancy in multiple sclerosis. Repertoires were generated with immunoSEQ multiplex PCR, while TCRdb's copy carries only in-frame clones and drops some. The data contain approximately 30,000 clones, 89% of them singletons. Sequenced here: CD4+ T cells from peripheral blood mononuclear cells, sampled in the second trimester of pregnancy. The receptors were sampled from a female donor with multiple sclerosis, enrolled in a pregnancy study. Each CDR3 is given with its conserved first and last residue. The D gene is left open where the match is weak. For some rows the clone size is stated as once, few or many, or as a class when expanded; others skip it.

CASSEEQGGYTF | TGTGCCAGCAGTGAAGAACAGGGTGGCTACACCTTC | TRBJ1-2 | NA | TRBV2 | NA
CASSEQTYSGTQYF | TGTGCCAGCAGTGAACAGACCTATTCGGGGACCCAGTACTTC | TRBJ2-5 | NA | TRBV2 | once
CSVSQGWGMNTEAFF | TGCAGCGTATCTCAGGGATGGGGCATGAACACTGAAGCTTTCTTT | TRBJ1-1 | NA | TRBV29-1 | NA
CASTLGVGETQYF | TGTGCCAGTACCCTAGGGGTTGGAGAGACCCAGTACTTC | TRBJ2-5 | NA | TRBV19 | NA
CASSVAGSGEETQYF | TGTGCCAGCAGCGTAGCGGGGAGCGGGGAAGAGACCCAGTACTTC | TRBJ2-5 | TRBD2 | TRBV9 | once
CASSQALRQTNEKLFF | TGCGCCAGCAGCCAAGCCCTGCGGCAGACTAATGAAAAACTGTTTTTT | TRBJ1-4 | NA | TRBV4-1 | NA
CASSKGQGAYEQYF | TGTGCCAGCAGCAAGGGACAGGGGGCCTACGAGCAGTACTTC | TRBJ2-7 | TRBD1 | TRBV5-4 | NA
CASSVGAGSTDTQYF | TGTGCCAGCAGTGTAGGTGCAGGTTCCACAGATACGCAGTATTTT | TRBJ2-3 | NA | TRBV6-4 | NA
CATSIDRNQETQYF | TGTGCCACCAGCATAGACAGAAACCAAGAGACCCAGTACTTC | TRBJ2-5 | NA | TRBV15 | NA
CASSWGVYETQYF | TGTGCCAGCAGCTGGGGGGTGTACGAGACCCAGTACTTC | TRBJ2-5 | NA | TRBV14 | NA
CSVATGDSGNTIYF | TGCAGCGTGGCTACAGGAGACTCTGGAAACACCATATATTTT | TRBJ1-3 | NA | TRBV29-1 | NA
CASSPTGGEGYTF | TGTGCCAGCAGCCCCACGGGGGGGGAGGGCTACACCTTC | TRBJ1-2 | NA | TRBV7-3 | NA
CASSFDRKNGYTF | TGTGCCAGCAGCTTCGACAGGAAAAATGGCTACACCTTC | TRBJ1-2 | NA | TRBV5-5 | NA
CASSVETADTTDTQYF | TGTGCCAGCAGTGTTGAGACTGCTGATACCACAGATACGCAGTATTTT | TRBJ2-3 | NA | TRBV2 | NA
CASSVEGQGGETQYF | TGTGCCAGCAGCGTAGAAGGACAGGGGGGGGAGACCCAGTACTTC | TRBJ2-5 | TRBD1 | TRBV9 | NA
CASSLGGTDPGYEQYF | TGCGCCAGCAGCTTAGGTGGTACAGACCCAGGCTACGAGCAGTACTTC | TRBJ2-7 | NA | TRBV5-1 | few
CASSLAGLAGGETQYF | TGCGCCAGCAGCTTGGCCGGACTAGCGGGGGGAGAGACCCAGTACTTC | TRBJ2-5 | TRBD2 | TRBV5-1 | NA